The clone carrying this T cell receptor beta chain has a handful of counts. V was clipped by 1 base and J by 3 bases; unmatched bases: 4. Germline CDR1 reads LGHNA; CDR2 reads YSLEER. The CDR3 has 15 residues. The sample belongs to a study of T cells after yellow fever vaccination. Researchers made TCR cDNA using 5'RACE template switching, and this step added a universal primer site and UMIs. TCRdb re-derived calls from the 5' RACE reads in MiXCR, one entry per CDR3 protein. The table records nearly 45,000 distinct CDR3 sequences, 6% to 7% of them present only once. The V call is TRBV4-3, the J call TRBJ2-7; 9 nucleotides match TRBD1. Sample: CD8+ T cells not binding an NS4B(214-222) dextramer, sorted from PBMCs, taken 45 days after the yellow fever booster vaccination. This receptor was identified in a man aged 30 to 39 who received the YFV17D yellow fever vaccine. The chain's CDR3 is CASSQAADRGYEQYF. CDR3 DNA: TGCGCCAGCAGCCAAGCGGCGGACAGGGGCTACGAGCAGTACTTC.